This TCR beta chain came from a study of blood T cell repertoires in COVID-19. Study in general: T cells, B-cell-depleted T cells, or PBMCs supplied cDNA or gDNA.

The J segment lost 11 bases and the V segment lost 5 bases, leaving 13 bases of the junction unmatched. CDR3 length: 14 residues. CDR1 and CDR2 (germline): GTSNPN, SVGIG (reference sequence). This table comes from immunoSEQ multiplex PCR, and its TCRdb copy is limited to in-frame clones, with some not included. This sample has approximately 470,000 clones, with roughly 90% found just once. The rearrangement links TRBV30 to TRBJ1-4; 8 nucleotides agree with TRBD1. This receptor was taken from a woman younger than 35 who had recovered from COVID-19. The sequencing input was PBMCs or T cells enriched from blood (not recorded which). The CDR3 loop is CAWGVTGGTRKLFF. CDR3 in DNA: TGTGCCTGGGGGGTTACAGGGGGAACTAGGAAACTGTTTTTT.